These 32 T cell receptor beta chains were sequenced from one sample in a study of blood T cell repertoires in COVID-19. The table came from immunoSEQ multiplex PCR; TCRdb's copy has only in-frame clones and leaves some out. The table shows 350,000 to 450,000 clones, with roughly 88% occurring only once. The sequenced material came from PBMCs or T cells enriched from blood (not recorded which). These TCRs come from a young woman who had been exposed to COVID-19.

The chain has TRBV9 and TRBJ1-5, with TRBD1 as a possible D gene (5 bases). Germline V gene lookup returns CDR1 SGDLS and CDR2 YYNGEE. There are 14 residues in the CDR3. Trimming took 4 bases from V and 2 from J, leaving 10 bases between them. In nucleotides, the CDR3 is TGTGCCAGCAGCCCGGACACCGGCAATCAGCCCCAGCATTTT. It yields the protein CASSPDTGNQPQHF.

V and J are TRBV20-1 and TRBJ2-7; tentatively, D is TRBD2 (5 bases). The V gene's germline CDR1 is DFQATT and CDR2 SNEGSKA (reference sequence). Trimming left V 1 base short and J 4 bases short, with 5 bases between. This CDR3 is built from 11 residues. CDR3 amino acids: CSARGEYEQYF. The CDR3 DNA sequence: TGCAGTGCTAGAGGGGAGTACGAGCAGTACTTC.

The rearrangement links TRBV6-5 to TRBJ2-3; 10 nucleotides align to TRBD1. The CDR3 sequence is 15 residues long. With V trimmed by 7 bases and J by 3 bases, 7 bases remained unmatched. CDR1 and CDR2 (germline): MNHEY, SVGAGI. CDR3 sequence reads: CASTRQGAVTDTQYF. The CDR3 DNA reads TGTGCCAGCACCAGACAGGGGGCAGTTACAGATACGCAGTATTTT.

This sequence joins TRBV28 and TRBJ1-4; possibly TRBD1 for D (5 bases). Germline CDR1 MDHEN, CDR2 SYDVKM. V was cut by 3 bases and J by 7 bases, with 18 bases left in between. The CDR3 loop spans 16 amino acids. The CDR3 region is CASSFPLSGMSEKLFF. The CDR3 DNA sequence: TGTGCCAGCAGTTTCCCCCTATCAGGGATGAGTGAAAAACTGTTTTTT.

The genes are TRBV27 and TRBJ1-2; 7 bases align to TRBD1. Germline trimming cut 0 bases from V and 5 bases from J; bases unmatched to any gene: 6. Germline assignment: CDR1 MNHEY and CDR2 SMNVEV (reference sequence). The CDR3 loop spans 15 amino acids. The CDR3 spells CASSLSSDRRYGYTF. The CDR3 DNA sequence: TGTGCCAGCAGTTTATCGTCGGACAGGAGGTATGGCTACACCTTC.

The chain recombines TRBV10-3 with TRBJ2-1, with D perhaps matching TRBD1 (5 bases). The CDR3 consists of 15 residues. CDR1 and CDR2 (germline): ENHRY, SYGVKD. Trimming removed 4 bases at V and 0 bases at J, with 10 bases between. The CDR3 protein is CAISAGQGSYNEQFF. CDR3 DNA: TGTGCCATCAGTGCGGGCCAGGGCTCCTACAATGAGCAGTTCTTC.

V is TRBV4-2 and J is TRBJ2-1, with 10 bases matching TRBD2. The CDR3 length is 16 residues. V trimming: 0 bases; J trimming: 3 bases; junction bases outside the gene matches: 2. Per germline, CDR1 LGHNA and CDR2 YNFKEQ. CDR3 region: CASSQDLAGVYNEQFF. The CDR3 DNA reads as TGTGCCAGCAGCCAAGATCTAGCGGGAGTCTACAATGAGCAGTTCTTC.

The rearrangement links TRBV5-8 to TRBJ2-3; possibly TRBD1 for D (5 bases). CDR1 and CDR2 from the germline V gene are SGHTS and YDEGEE. With 3 bases removed from V and 4 bases from J, the gap between germline ends came to 15 bases. This CDR3 region has 15 residues. CDR3 DNA: TGTGCCAGCAGCTCTGGTAGGGGTGGTGCAGATACGCAGTATTTT. Encoded protein: CASSSGRGGADTQYF.

This clone was picked up one time. CDR3 sequence reads: CASSSGQGWGYTF. The CDR3, as DNA: TGTGCCAGCAGCTCCGGACAGGGCTGGGGCTACACCTTC. The V call is TRBV7-9, the J call TRBJ1-2; 8 nucleotides align to TRBD1. From germline, CDR1 is SEHNR and CDR2 FQNEAQ (reference sequence). Trimming removed 4 bases from V and 8 bases from J; junction bases left unmatched: 6. This CDR3 is 13 amino acids long. Full variable domain (outside the CDR3, taken from reference TRBV7-9 and TRBJ1-2): DTGVSQNPRHKITKRGQNVTFRCDPISEHNRLYWYRQTLGQGPEFLTYFQNEAQLEKSRLLSDRFSAERPKGSFSTLEIQRTEQGDSAMYLCASSSGQGWGYTFGSGTRLTVV.

The chain recombines TRBV19 with TRBJ1-6; 9 bases are shared with TRBD1. This CDR3 has 14 amino acids. The V and J ends lost 5 bases and 10 bases, in that order; junction bases with no gene match: 6. From germline, CDR1 is LNHDA and CDR2 SQIVND (reference sequence). The CDR3 coding sequence is TGTGCCAGTAGTTCCCGGGACAGGGCCTCACCCCTCCACTTT. Protein sequence: CASSSRDRASPLHF.

V and J are TRBV28 and TRBJ1-5; TRBD1 aligns across 8 bases. After removal of 2 bases from V and 7 bases from J, the junction contained 7 bases not matched to a gene. The length of the CDR3 is 15 residues. Germline V CDR1 and CDR2: MDHEN, SYDVKM. The CDR3 sequence: CASSLLQGAEQPQHF. CDR3 DNA sequence: TGTGCCAGCAGTTTACTTCAGGGGGCAGAACAGCCCCAGCATTTT.

As regards this clone: The sample holds other DNA sequences that translate to the same CDR3. The genes are TRBV28 and TRBJ2-1, with TRBD1 identical over 7 bases. Trimming removed 5 bases from V and 6 bases from J; junction bases left unmatched: 4. CDR1 MDHEN and CDR2 SYDVKM come from the germline V gene. The CDR3 covers 13 residues. CDR3 bases: TGTGCCAGCAGTCTGGACAGGCGCAATGAGCAGTTCTTC. This encodes CASSLDRRNEQFF. Full variable domain (remainder filled in from reference TRBV28 and TRBJ2-1): DVKVTQSSRYLVKRTGEKVFLECVQDMDHENMFWYRQDPGLGLRLIYFSYDVKMKEKGDIPEGYSVSREKKERFSLILESASTNQTSMYLCASSLDRRNEQFFGPGTRLTVL.

The rearrangement joins TRBV28 to TRBJ2-7, with a weak D call TRBD1 (8 bases). The CDR3 consists of 18 residues. Germline lookup yields CDR1 MDHEN and CDR2 SYDVKM. Deletions cut 1 base from V and 0 bases from J, with 19 bases between. The CDR3 protein is CASSLLGTGGGDSYEQYF. DNA of the CDR3: TGTGCCAGCAGTTTATTGGGTACAGGGGGAGGGGACTCCTACGAGCAGTACTTC.

This chain uses TRBV7-9 with TRBJ2-7, with 9 bases lining up with TRBD1. The trim removed 6 bases at V and 4 bases at J, leaving 7 bases unmatched. The CDR3 length is 14 residues. In germline, CDR1 is SEHNR, CDR2 FQNEAQ (reference sequence). The CDR3 coding sequence is TGTGCCAGCAGTATAGGACAGGGGCCATACGAGCAGTACTTC. Encoded protein: CASSIGQGPYEQYF.

The chain uses TRBV15 and TRBJ1-4; TRBD1 is a possible D gene (5 bases). Trimming took 5 bases from V and 6 from J, leaving 16 bases between them. The CDR3 extends over 15 amino acids. Per the germline V gene, CDR1 is LNHNV and CDR2 is YYDKDF (reference sequence). In DNA form, the CDR3 reads TGTGCCACCAGCCCACAGGTCACGGCCTATGAAAAACTGTTTTTT. Translating it yields CATSPQVTAYEKLFF.

This chain joins TRBV28 and TRBJ2-5, with TRBD1 matching 12 bases. In germline, CDR1 is MDHEN, CDR2 SYDVKM. The trim removed 5 bases at V and 5 bases at J, leaving 12 bases unmatched. The CDR3 has 17 residues. The CDR3 region is CASSPPPGTGGWETQYF. In DNA form, the CDR3 reads TGTGCCAGCAGTCCTCCCCCGGGGACAGGGGGCTGGGAGACCCAGTACTTC. Using reference TRBV28 and TRBJ2-5 for the parts outside the CDR3, the full variable domain is DVKVTQSSRYLVKRTGEKVFLECVQDMDHENMFWYRQDPGLGLRLIYFSYDVKMKEKGDIPEGYSVSREKKERFSLILESASTNQTSMYLCASSPPPGTGGWETQYFGPGTRLLVL.

The chain joins TRBV1 to TRBJ1-3; the D call of TRBD1 is as the table states it, not checked on the DNA. TRBV1 is described as a pseudogene. The CDR3 contains 15 residues. For the CDR3, the DNA is TGCACCAGCAGCCAACACAGATACTCTGGAAACACCATATATTTT. Amino acid sequence: CTSSQHRYSGNTIYF.

V is TRBV6-5 and J is TRBJ2-7, with 9 nucleotides matching TRBD2. With V trimmed by 0 bases and J by 6 bases, 3 bases remained unmatched. The CDR3 has 14 amino acids. CDR1 and CDR2 from the germline V gene are MNHEY and SVGAGI. CDR3 loop: CASSYSPSGIEQYF. In DNA, the CDR3 is TGTGCCAGCAGTTACTCTCCTAGCGGGATCGAGCAGTACTTC.

The chain uses TRBV20-1 and TRBJ2-5, with D tentatively TRBD2 (6 bases). This CDR3 region has 12 residues. The ends were cut back, 3 bases at V and 9 bases at J, with 14 bases in the middle. Germline CDR1 DFQATT, CDR2 SNEGSKA (reference sequence). The CDR3 sequence is CSASQAGKAQYF. The CDR3 region has the DNA TGCAGTGCTAGTCAGGCGGGAAAGGCCCAGTACTTC.

There are a few counts of this clone. The chain carries TRBV4-2 and TRBJ1-1; the match to TRBD1 covers 9 bases. Germline V lookup: CDR1 LGHNA, CDR2 YNFKEQ. Trimming took 0 bases from V and 0 from J; bases not matched to a gene: 2. This CDR3 has 16 residues. In nucleotides, the CDR3 is TGTGCCAGCAGCCAAGAAGGACAGGGGATGAACACTGAAGCTTTCTTT. Its translation: CASSQEGQGMNTEAFF.

This chain joins TRBV6-5 and TRBJ2-2, with 10 bases identical to TRBD1. The V gene end was trimmed by 4 bases and the J gene end by 5 bases; junction bases not matched to a gene: 4. In germline, CDR1 is MNHEY, CDR2 SVGAGI. The CDR3 extends over 15 amino acids. In nucleotides, the CDR3 is TGTGCCAGCAGTTCGGACAGGGGGAAAACCGGGGAGCTGTTTTTT. Its protein product is CASSSDRGKTGELFF.

In nucleotides, the CDR3 is TGCGCCAGCAGCCGATTAGGGGCGACGGACACCGGGGAGCTGTTTTTT. This sequence encodes CASSRLGATDTGELFF. The V and J genes are TRBV5-1 and TRBJ2-2; D perhaps matches TRBD1 (5 bases). V dropped 4 bases and J dropped 3 bases, with 16 bases sitting between them. The germline V gene encodes CDR1 SGHRS and CDR2 YFSETQ. The CDR3 has 16 amino acids.

The chain is built from TRBV9 and TRBJ1-2; 8 bases line up with TRBD1. The germline CDR1 and CDR2 sequences are SGDLS and YYNGEE. The junction had 6 bases not matched to a gene; V was cut back by 4 bases and J by 4 bases. This CDR3 spans 14 amino acids. The CDR3: CASSKGQGSYGYTF. In nucleotides, the CDR3 is TGTGCCAGCAGCAAAGGACAGGGCAGCTATGGCTACACCTTC.

V gene TRBV5-6 combines with J gene TRBJ1-5, with no clear D. The CDR3 is made up of 17 amino acids. V was shortened by 4 bases and J by 0 bases, with 17 bases between the two germline ends. Germline loops: CDR1 SGHDT, CDR2 YYEEEE. CDR3 residues: CASSRRADSYSNQPQHF. DNA of the CDR3: TGTGCCAGCAGCAGGCGGGCAGACTCATATAGCAATCAGCCCCAGCATTTT.

The chain joins TRBV12-3 or TRBV12-4 to TRBJ1-5, with unresolved D. The CDR3 loop spans 12 amino acids. Trimming pared 4 bases from V and 11 bases from J, leaving 12 bases between. As DNA, the CDR3 is TGTGCCAGCAGTTCCGACTATAAAACCCAGCATTTT. It specifies CASSSDYKTQHF.

The CDR3 DNA sequence: TGTGCCAGCAGCTTAGGTCGGACAGTGCTGAAAGCTTTCTTT. Protein: CASSLGRTVLKAFF. The V and J genes are TRBV11-1 and TRBJ1-1, with D maybe TRBD1 (6 bases). This CDR3 contains 14 residues. Per the germline V gene, CDR1 is SGHAT and CDR2 is FQDESV (reference sequence). V was pared by 1 base and J by 9 bases, with 15 bases between.

V and J are TRBV6-6 and TRBJ2-1, with a tentative D call TRBD2 (6 bases). The CDR3 consists of 18 residues. In germline, CDR1 is MNHNY, CDR2 SVGAGI (reference sequence). V was pared by 5 bases and J by 2 bases, with 22 bases between. DNA of the CDR3: TGTGCCAGCAGTCCCCCAGGACTAACTACGAGCACCTACAATGAGCAGTTCTTC. Its protein is CASSPPGLTTSTYNEQFF.

V usage is TRBV11-2 and J usage is TRBJ2-5; D may be TRBD2 (5 bases). There are 12 residues in the CDR3. Germline CDR1 reads SGHAT; CDR2 reads FQNNGV. V gave up 8 bases and J gave up 3 bases, with 10 bases separating them. CDR3 DNA sequence: TGTGCCAGCCGGTTCGGGGAAGAGACCCAGTACTTC. The encoded protein is CASRFGEETQYF.

J is TRBJ2-5 and V is TRBV7-2; tentatively, D is TRBD1 (6 bases). CDR1 SGHTA and CDR2 FQGNSA come from the germline V gene. Deletions cut 0 bases from V and 7 bases from J, with 15 bases between. This CDR3 is 15 amino acids long. The CDR3 DNA reads TGTGCCAGCAGCTTAGCGCGAGGGGGACCAGGGACCCAGTACTTC. Protein sequence: CASSLARGGPGTQYF.

This rearrangement joins TRBV30 to TRBJ2-2, with 10 bases that match TRBD1. CDR3 size: 14 residues. Germline trimming cut 3 bases from V and 6 bases from J; bases unmatched to any gene: 4. CDR1 is GTSNPN and CDR2 is SVGIG in the germline V gene (reference sequence). CDR3 region: CAWRGTGVSGELFF. The CDR3 region has the DNA TGTGCCTGGAGGGGGACAGGGGTATCCGGGGAGCTGTTTTTT.

The rearrangement links TRBV3-1 (or the pseudogene TRBV3-2) to TRBJ1-2; 7 bases are shared with TRBD1. The trim removed 4 bases at V and 14 bases at J, leaving 16 bases unmatched. The length of the CDR3 is 14 residues. CDR1 is LGHDT, CDR2 YNNKEL, per germline (reference sequence). The CDR3 spells CASSPLNRDSPKTF. The CDR3 bases are TGTGCCAGCAGCCCCCTCAATCGGGACAGCCCGAAGACCTTC.

V and J are TRBV28 and TRBJ2-7; 12 nucleotides agree with TRBD2. The CDR3 covers 14 residues. Germline values: CDR1 MDHEN, CDR2 SYDVKM. The V gene end was trimmed by 8 bases and the J gene end by 5 bases; junction bases not matched to a gene: 7. The CDR3: CASVTSGRIDEQYF. The CDR3 DNA sequence: TGTGCCAGCGTTACTAGCGGGAGGATCGACGAGCAGTACTTC.